This T cell receptor beta chain is from a study of beta chain features in type 1 diabetes. Germline CDR1 and CDR2: ENHRY and SYGVKD. The CDR3 is made up of 14 amino acids. V was pared by 6 bases and J by 0 bases, with 12 bases between. Expressed TCRB transcripts were sequenced because the entire RNA isolate underwent reverse transcription. The data were produced by immunoSEQ multiplex PCR, yet TCRdb's version contains in-frame clones alone and is incomplete. Of a few hundred thousand clones listed, roughly 30% are singletons. This clone was recorded a few times. The receptor was isolated from a man between 18 and 29 years old in good health. The rearrangement uses TRBV10-3 and TRBJ2-7; D remains unclear. Sequencing input: naive CD4+ T cells from blood. Here the CDR3 DNA reads TGTGCCATCAGGTCCACAGAGAGCTCCTACGAGCAGTACTTC. Protein: CAIRSTESSYEQYF.